This T cell receptor (beta chain) was identified during a study of T-cell reconstitution after alpha-beta-depleted transplantation in children. The CDR3 covers 16 residues. Germline V gene lookup returns CDR1 KGHDR and CDR2 SFDVKD. V was shortened by 4 bases and J by 4 bases, with 16 bases between the two germline ends. Whole-study findings and limits: Surviving recipient T cells and intrathymic progenitors accounted for some patients' high TCRbeta diversity at day 60. Once a year had passed after transplant, T-cell counts and diversity came mostly from newly produced T cells. As was reported, about two months after transplant, alpha-beta T cells came from several hundred expanded graft clones.

TCRbeta library construction was performed incorporating unique molecular identifiers. TCRdb recomputed calls from the PCR reads with MiXCR, one row per CDR3 protein. In the table there are around 300,000 distinct CDR3 sequences, 23% of which are singletons. This clonotype has a handful of counts. Its antigen is still unknown. This TCR was recovered from a male patient aged 10 to 17 who had a stem cell transplant for acute lymphoblastic leukemia, so the T cells may come from the graft donor. This chain joins TRBV24-1 and TRBJ1-5, with D tentatively TRBD1 (6 bases). The sequenced sample was PBMCs, mostly from graft donor cells, obtained 180 days after TCRalphabeta/CD19-depleted stem cell transplant. CDR3 coding DNA: TGTGCCACCAGTGACACCGGGGGTACAGGGAATCAGCCCCAGCATTTT. Protein product: CATSDTGGTGNQPQHF.